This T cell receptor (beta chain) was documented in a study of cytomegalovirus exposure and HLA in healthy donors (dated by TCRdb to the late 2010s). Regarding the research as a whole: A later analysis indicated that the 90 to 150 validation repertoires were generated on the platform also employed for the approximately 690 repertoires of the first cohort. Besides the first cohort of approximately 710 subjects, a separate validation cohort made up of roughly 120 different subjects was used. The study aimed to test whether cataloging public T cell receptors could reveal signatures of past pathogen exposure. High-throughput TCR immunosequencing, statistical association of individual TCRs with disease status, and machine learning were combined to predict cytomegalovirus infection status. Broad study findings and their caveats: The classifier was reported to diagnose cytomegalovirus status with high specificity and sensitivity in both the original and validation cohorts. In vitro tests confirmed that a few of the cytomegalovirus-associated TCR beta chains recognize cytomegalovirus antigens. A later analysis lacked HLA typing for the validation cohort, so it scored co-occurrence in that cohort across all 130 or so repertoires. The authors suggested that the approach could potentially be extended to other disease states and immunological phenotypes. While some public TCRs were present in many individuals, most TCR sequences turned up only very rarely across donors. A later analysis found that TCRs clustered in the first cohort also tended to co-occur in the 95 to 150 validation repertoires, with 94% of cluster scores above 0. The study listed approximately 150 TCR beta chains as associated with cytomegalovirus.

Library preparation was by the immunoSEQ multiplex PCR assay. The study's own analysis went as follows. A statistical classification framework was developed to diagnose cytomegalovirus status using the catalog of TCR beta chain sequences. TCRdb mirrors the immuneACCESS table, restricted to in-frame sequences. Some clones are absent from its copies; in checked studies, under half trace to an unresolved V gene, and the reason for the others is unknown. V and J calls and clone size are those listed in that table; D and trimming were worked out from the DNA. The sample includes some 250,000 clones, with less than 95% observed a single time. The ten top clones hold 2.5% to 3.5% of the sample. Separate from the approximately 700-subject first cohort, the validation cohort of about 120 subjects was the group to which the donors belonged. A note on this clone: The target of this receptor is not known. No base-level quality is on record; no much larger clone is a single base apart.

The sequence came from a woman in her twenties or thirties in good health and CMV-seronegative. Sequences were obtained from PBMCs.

Read as DNA, the sequence is TGTGCCAGCAGTAGCCGGGACAGACCATACAATGAGCAGTTCTTC. This gives the protein CASSSRDRPYNEQFF. This receptor chain uses TRBV6-1 and TRBJ2-1; 7 central nucleotides agree with TRBD1. V has 5 bases trimmed and J has 4 bases trimmed; junction bases matching no gene number 8. Spanning cysteine to phenylalanine, the CDR3 consists of 15 amino acids. The DNA shown is the 45-base CDR3, in frame from base 1. CDR1 and CDR2, per the germline V gene, are MNHNS and SASEGT.